The 24 T cell receptor beta chains listed next were all sequenced from one sample in a study of blood T cell repertoires in COVID-19. TCRdb's copy holds only in-frame clones and misses some; the assay was immunoSEQ multiplex PCR. The sample carries 90,000 or so clones, approximately 86% recorded once. Sequencing was performed on peripheral blood. The receptors come from a man aged 55 to 70 with acute or convalescent COVID-19.

The J gene is TRBJ2-3, the V gene TRBV2; 8 positions match TRBD1. There are 16 residues in the CDR3. CDR1 SNHLY and CDR2 FYNNEI come from the germline V gene. V lost 6 bases and J lost 0; bases outside the gene matches: 8. The CDR3: CASRADRVSSTDTQYF. CDR3 DNA: TGTGCCAGCAGAGCGGACAGGGTTTCTAGCACAGATACGCAGTATTTT.

The gene calls are TRBV9 and TRBJ1-2; D gene unclear. Germline loops: CDR1 SGDLS, CDR2 YYNGEE. The CDR3 contains 15 residues. Trimming took off 0 bases at V and 4 bases at J, with 13 bases between the two ends. The CDR3 sequence is CASSVDVMGSYGYTF. DNA for the CDR3: TGTGCCAGCAGCGTAGATGTGATGGGGAGCTATGGCTACACCTTC.

This clone was detected only once. The V call is TRBV6-5, the J call TRBJ2-6; 8 positions match TRBD1. The CDR3 has 15 amino acids. Germline values: CDR1 MNHEY, CDR2 SVGAGI. J was trimmed by 2 bases and V by 6 bases; bases with no gene match: 3. The DNA for the CDR3 is TGTGCCAGCAGCTCGGACAGGGCTGGGGCCAACGTCCTGACTTTC. As protein: CASSSDRAGANVLTF.

The chain has TRBV29-1 and TRBJ2-3, with D hard to call. V dropped 0 bases and J dropped 7 bases, with 5 bases sitting between them. Germline loops: CDR1 SQVTM, CDR2 ANQGSEA. The CDR3 spans 11 residues. The CDR3 loop reads CSVEDLNTQYF. The CDR3 nucleotides read TGCAGCGTTGAAGACCTTAATACGCAGTATTTT.

The chain links TRBV6-6 to TRBJ1-5; perhaps TRBD1 as D (5 bases). V dropped 7 bases and J dropped 0 bases, with 10 bases sitting between them. Germline lookup yields CDR1 MNHNY and CDR2 SVGAGI (reference sequence). The CDR3 length is 14 residues. CDR3 protein: CASTFGHSNQPQHF. The DNA of the CDR3 is TGTGCCAGCACCTTCGGACATAGCAATCAGCCCCAGCATTTT.

The rearrangement links TRBV7-8 to TRBJ1-5; TRBD1 agrees at 8 bases. Germline V CDR1 and CDR2: SGHVS, FQNEAQ. Germline trimming cut 5 bases from V and 5 bases from J; bases unmatched to any gene: 2. This CDR3 is built from 13 residues. The chain's CDR3 is CASSNRGYQPQHF. In DNA form, the CDR3 reads TGTGCCAGCAGCAACAGGGGGTATCAGCCCCAGCATTTT.

This clone came up once. The chain employs TRBV19 and TRBJ1-2; 7 nucleotides line up with TRBD1. Looked up from germline, CDR1 is LNHDA and CDR2 is SQIVND (reference sequence). V was pared by 6 bases and J by 8 bases, with 9 bases of the junction left unmatched. The CDR3 runs 13 residues. CDR3 bases: TGTGCCAGTAGCCCCGACAGGGATCAGGGCTACACCTTC. Encoded protein: CASSPDRDQGYTF.

The V and J genes are TRBV29-1 and TRBJ2-1; D unclear. Between the trimmed V and J ends, which lost 7 bases and 1 base, there was a span of 11 bases. CDR1 and CDR2 (germline): SQVTM, ANQGSEA. The CDR3 is made up of 13 amino acids. The CDR3: CSARAVSYNEQFF. In DNA form, the CDR3 reads TGCAGCGCCCGAGCCGTTTCCTACAATGAGCAGTTCTTC.

This clone qualifies as medium-sized (0.01 to 0.1%). The chain couples TRBV7-9 to TRBJ1-2; 9 bases align to TRBD1. In germline, CDR1 is SEHNR, CDR2 FQNEAQ (reference sequence). V lost 5 bases, J lost 8 bases, and 9 bases stayed unmatched. The CDR3 sequence is 14 residues long. The CDR3, as DNA: TGTGCCAGCAGCCCCGGGACAGGGACCGGCGGCTACACCTTC. This codes for CASSPGTGTGGYTF.

This clone showed up just once. This sequence joins TRBV7-2 and TRBJ1-1; tentative D call: TRBD1 (6 bases). Germline V gives CDR1 SGHTA, CDR2 FQGNSA. The CDR3 contains 13 residues. V shed 5 bases and J shed 4 bases, with 11 bases lying between them. CDR3 nucleotide sequence: TGTGCCAGCAGCCCAGGGGTGGCCACTGAAGCTTTCTTT. Amino acids: CASSPGVATEAFF.

The chain has TRBV7-9 and TRBJ2-1, with D uncertain. Germline loops: CDR1 SEHNR, CDR2 FQNEAQ (reference sequence). This CDR3 comprises 14 residues. Trimming shortened V by 6 bases and J by 9 bases, and 18 bases separated the two germline ends. The chain's CDR3 is CASRPQFVAFEQFF. DNA of the CDR3: TGTGCCAGCAGACCTCAATTTGTGGCTTTTGAGCAGTTCTTC.

This clone was detected once. This sequence joins TRBV5-1 and TRBJ1-1; D remains ambiguous. The germline V gene has CDR1 SGHRS and CDR2 YFSETQ. This CDR3 has 14 residues. V lost 4 bases to trimming and J lost 8 bases, with 18 bases between them. The CDR3 reads CASSQQIFSGEAFF. The CDR3 DNA sequence: TGCGCCAGCAGCCAGCAGATTTTTTCCGGGGAAGCTTTCTTT.

The J gene is TRBJ1-5, the V gene TRBV29-1; D is undetermined. V lost 4 bases, J lost 6 bases, and 13 bases lay in between. From germline, CDR1 is SQVTM and CDR2 ANQGSEA. The length of the CDR3 is 13 residues. CDR3 in DNA: TGCAGCGTTGTTTTTCGGTCGGGTCAGCCCCAGCATTTT. This translates into CSVVFRSGQPQHF.

V and J are TRBV13 and TRBJ2-2; D ambiguous. This CDR3 region has 14 residues. Looked up from germline, CDR1 is PRHDT and CDR2 is FYEKMQ (reference sequence). V lost 3 bases and J lost 3, with 8 bases in between. The CDR3 spells CASSFRYDTGELFF. The DNA of the CDR3 is TGTGCCAGCAGCTTTAGATATGACACCGGGGAGCTGTTTTTT.

This rearrangement joins TRBV21-1 to TRBJ2-7; the DNA was not compared with TRBD1, the D call given in the table. TRBV21-1 is described as a pseudogene. The CDR3 spans 15 residues. This CDR3 reads CASSKGWGHTYEQYF. The DNA for the CDR3 is TGTGCCAGCAGCAAAGGGTGGGGACACACCTACGAGCAGTACTTC.

J is TRBJ1-2 and V is TRBV30; D not resolved. Trimming pared 1 base from V and 3 bases from J, leaving 6 bases between. The V gene's germline CDR1 is GTSNPN and CDR2 SVGIG (reference sequence). The CDR3 contains 12 residues. The CDR3 loop is CAWSGGDYGYTF. For the CDR3, the DNA is TGTGCCTGGAGTGGGGGAGACTATGGCTACACCTTC.

The V and J genes are TRBV20-1 and TRBJ2-5, with D tentatively TRBD2 (5 bases). V shed 3 bases and J shed 3 bases, with 20 bases lying between them. The length of the CDR3 is 16 residues. Germline V lookup: CDR1 DFQATT, CDR2 SNEGSKA (reference sequence). The CDR3, as DNA: TGCAGTGCTAGTGAAGTATTTGGGCTAGCTGAAGAGACCCAGTACTTC. Translated, it gives CSASEVFGLAEETQYF.

Notes on this clone: The same CDR3 can be traced to other DNA sequences in this sample. The chain links TRBV19 to TRBJ2-1; unclear D gene. V was shortened by 3 bases and J by 0 bases, with 6 bases between the two germline ends. The germline CDR1 and CDR2 sequences are LNHDA and SQIVND (reference sequence). The CDR3 covers 14 residues. CDR3 sequence reads: CASSIGSSYNEQFF. The DNA of the CDR3 is TGTGCCAGTAGTATTGGTAGCTCCTACAATGAGCAGTTCTTC.

The rearrangement links TRBV5-1 to TRBJ1-1; 8 bases match TRBD1. The CDR3 is 12 residues long. Germline assignment: CDR1 SGHRS and CDR2 YFSETQ. The V segment lost 0 bases and the J segment 10 bases; nucleotides outside the gene matches: 2. The CDR3 bases are TGCGCCAGCAGCTTGGGGACAGGGATAGCTTTCTTT. Translation gives CASSLGTGIAFF. Supplemented by reference TRBV5-1 and TRBJ1-1, the full variable domain reads KAGVTQTPRYLIKTRGQQVTLSCSPISGHRSVSWYQQTPGQGLQFLFEYFSETQRNKGNFPGRFSGRQFSNSRSEMNVSTLELGDSALYLCASSLGTGIAFFGQGTRLTVV.

This clone appeared a few times. The chain carries TRBV9 and TRBJ1-6, with a possible D match to TRBD1 (5 bases). There are 16 residues in the CDR3. Trimming took off 1 base at V and 3 bases at J, with 11 bases between the two ends. Germline assignment: CDR1 SGDLS and CDR2 YYNGEE. CDR3 amino acids: CASSVTRDRYNSPLHF. CDR3 nucleotide sequence: TGTGCCAGCAGCGTAACCAGGGATCGCTATAATTCACCCCTCCACTTT. The full variable domain, rest sourced from reference TRBV9 and TRBJ1-6, is DSGVTQTPKHLITATGQRVTLRCSPRSGDLSVYWYQQSLDQGLQFLIQYYNGEERAKGNILERFSAQQFPDLHSELNLSSLELGDSALYFCASSVTRDRYNSPLHFGNGTRLTVT.

DNA for the CDR3: TGTGCCAGCAGCCAAGCGACAGGAGGATCGAACACCGGGGAGCTGTTTTTT. Protein: CASSQATGGSNTGELFF. The chain uses TRBV3-1 (or the pseudogene TRBV3-2) and TRBJ2-2; D is possibly TRBD1 (6 bases). Germline V gene lookup returns CDR1 LGHDT and CDR2 YNNKEL (reference sequence). Trimming shortened V by 1 base and J by 0 bases, and 12 bases separated the two germline ends. The CDR3 sequence is 17 residues long.

The chain is built from TRBV4-1 and TRBJ2-5; TRBD2 matches 11 bases. This CDR3 has 16 residues. Germline V gives CDR1 MGHRA, CDR2 YSYEKL. Trimming took 1 base from V and 0 from J; bases not matched to a gene: 1. CDR3 sequence (DNA): TGCGCCAGCAGCCAAGGACTAGCGGGGCACCAAGAGACCCAGTACTTC. This codes for CASSQGLAGHQETQYF.

The V call is TRBV19, the J call TRBJ2-1; possibly TRBD2 for D (5 bases). V was pared by 4 bases and J by 2 bases, with 12 bases between. CDR1 is LNHDA, CDR2 SQIVND, per germline (reference sequence). The CDR3 sequence is 15 residues long. The CDR3 sequence is CASSTDSGAYNEQFF. The CDR3, as DNA: TGTGCCAGTAGTACGGACTCCGGGGCCTACAATGAGCAGTTCTTC.

V usage is TRBV7-8 and J usage is TRBJ2-7; TRBD2 aligns across 7 bases. V shed 1 base and J 10 bases; nucleotides not matched to a gene: 7. The CDR3 is 13 amino acids. The germline gives CDR1 SGHVS, CDR2 FQNEAQ. The CDR3 DNA sequence: TGTGCCAGCAGCTTAGGCCTAGCGGTTTCCCAGTACTTC. Translating gives CASSLGLAVSQYF.